One sample yielded the 21 T cell receptor beta chains listed below, sequenced in a study of CD8+CD57+ T cells in acquired aplastic anemia. The template used for profiling TCR beta VDJ and CDR3 was genomic DNA. TCRdb redid the calling of the reads with MiXCR, one entry per CDR3 protein. The repertoire holds some 120,000 distinct CDR3 sequences, with 48% as singletons. Sample: sorted CD4+, CD8+, or CD8+CD57+ T cells (not recorded which) from PBMCs. These receptors all come from a human donor in good health, serving as a control.

There are many counts of this clonotype. The chain has TRBV20-1 and TRBJ1-6; no clear D. This CDR3 is 13 amino acids long. Germline CDR1 DFQATT, CDR2 SNEGSKA (reference sequence). The V gene lost 3 bases and the J gene lost 3 bases, with 6 bases spanning the gap. Here the CDR3 reads CSASISYNSPLHF. Written as DNA, the CDR3 is TGCAGTGCTAGTATCAGCTATAATTCACCCCTCCACTTT.

CDR3: CASRSGASGGHTDTQYF. CDR3 coding DNA: TGTGCCAGCAGGTCTGGGGCTAGCGGGGGCCATACAGATACGCAGTATTTT. The V gene is TRBV11-2, the J gene TRBJ2-3, with 10 positions matching TRBD2. Trimming at V came to 6 bases and at J to 3 bases, leaving 12 bases not matched to a gene. This CDR3 contains 17 residues. Germline V gene lookup returns CDR1 SGHAT and CDR2 FQNNGV.

The J gene is TRBJ2-7, the V gene TRBV10-3; TRBD2 aligns across 15 bases. CDR1 ENHRY and CDR2 SYGVKD come from the germline V gene. V trimming: 9 bases; J trimming: 5 bases; junction bases outside the gene matches: 8. The CDR3 spans 15 residues. The CDR3: CAIRARTSGGDEQYF. CDR3 in DNA: TGTGCCATTAGGGCACGGACTAGCGGGGGGGACGAGCAGTACTTC.

This clonotype has a count of ten or more. The chain carries TRBV20-1 and TRBJ1-3; maybe TRBD1 (5 bases). The V end was cut by 3 bases, the J end by 0 bases, with 15 bases between. The CDR3 covers 16 residues. Germline loops: CDR1 DFQATT, CDR2 SNEGSKA (reference sequence). The CDR3 spells CSARPGRTSSGNTIYF. The DNA of the CDR3 is TGCAGTGCTAGGCCGGGACGGACGAGCTCTGGAAACACCATATATTTT.

The chain links TRBV2 to TRBJ1-5; D is unclear. This CDR3 has 13 residues. Deletions cut 5 bases from V and 6 bases from J, with 11 bases between. CDR1 is SNHLY, CDR2 FYNNEI, per germline. The DNA of the CDR3 is TGTGCCAGCAGTACGATGGGAGGTCAGCCCCAGCATTTT. This sequence encodes CASSTMGGQPQHF.

V usage is TRBV7-3 and J usage is TRBJ2-2; 11 nucleotides line up with TRBD1. J lost 8 bases, V lost 5 bases, and 13 bases had no gene match. Germline V gives CDR1 SGHTA, CDR2 FQGTGA. This CDR3 is 17 amino acids long. CDR3 loop: CASSGRPGQGVMGELFF. Here the CDR3 DNA reads TGTGCCAGCAGCGGTCGCCCGGGACAGGGGGTAATGGGGGAGCTGTTTTTT.

This clonotype was observed at least ten times. The chain uses TRBV12-3 or TRBV12-4 and TRBJ1-2, with D unclear. Trimming removed 5 bases at V and 3 bases at J, with 10 bases between. CDR3 length: 13 amino acids. The CDR3, as DNA: TGTGCCAGCAGTCGCGACGGAGACTATGGCTACACCTTC. Its translation is CASSRDGDYGYTF.

The genes are TRBV4-1 and TRBJ2-5; 7 bases are a match to TRBD2. Germline V gene sequence: CDR1 MGHRA, CDR2 YSYEKL. This CDR3 has 15 amino acids. J was trimmed by 1 base and V by 2 bases; bases with no gene match: 4. CDR3 coding DNA: TGCGCCAGCAGCCAACAGCGGGGTTTCCAAGAGACCCAGTACTTC. Amino acid sequence: CASSQQRGFQETQYF.

This clonotype was counted many times. The chain employs TRBV19 and TRBJ2-7, with 8 bases that match TRBD1. Unmatched junction bases numbered 10, after V lost 4 bases and J lost 5 bases. The CDR3 has 15 residues. CDR1 is LNHDA and CDR2 is SQIVND in the germline V gene (reference sequence). This chain's CDR3 is CASSTQTGVKNEQYF. DNA for the CDR3: TGTGCCAGTAGTACACAGACAGGGGTCAAGAACGAGCAGTACTTC. The variable domain in full, with the rest retrieved from reference TRBV19 and TRBJ2-7, is DGGITQSPKYLFRKEGQNVTLSCEQNLNHDAMYWYRQDPGQGLRLIYYSQIVNDFQKGDIAEGYSVSREKKESFPLTVTSAQKNPTAFYLCASSTQTGVKNEQYFGPGTRLTVT.

This clonotype was recorded only once. The V gene is TRBV2, the J gene TRBJ1-1, with a possible D match to TRBD1 (5 bases). Trimming pared 6 bases from V and 3 bases from J, leaving 14 bases between. The CDR3 totals 14 residues. Germline V gene lookup returns CDR1 SNHLY and CDR2 FYNNEI. CDR3 DNA: TGTGCCAGCAGCGCCGGTGGGGGTTACACTGAAGCTTTCTTT. Translated: CASSAGGGYTEAFF.

The gene calls are TRBV7-3 and TRBJ2-5; D call uncertain. Trimming took 3 bases from V and 4 from J, leaving 6 bases between them. The CDR3 runs 12 residues. Germline assignment: CDR1 SGHTA and CDR2 FQGTGA. Here the CDR3 reads CASSFVGETQYF. The CDR3 DNA sequence: TGTGCCAGCAGCTTTGTGGGAGAGACCCAGTACTTC.

This clonotype occurred a few times. The chain combines TRBV18 with TRBJ1-5, with 8 positions matching TRBD1. The CDR3 consists of 16 residues. J was trimmed by 3 bases and V by 5 bases; bases with no gene match: 9. The V gene's germline CDR1 is KGHSH and CDR2 LQKENI. The CDR3 is CASSESEQGVNQPQHF. CDR3 bases: TGTGCCAGCTCAGAGAGCGAACAGGGGGTCAATCAGCCCCAGCATTTT.

Regarding this clonotype: A read error may be the cause here, since a much bigger clone is one base away. This chain joins TRBV20-1 and TRBJ2-2; D might be TRBD1 or TRBD2, each matching 5 bases. The CDR3 totals 14 residues. Germline assignment: CDR1 DFQATT and CDR2 SNEGSKA (reference sequence). V was pared by 6 bases and J by 4 bases, with 15 bases between. The CDR3 bases are TGCAGTGCACTGGAGGTGGGGCGCACCGGGGAGCTGTTTTTT. This translates into CSALEVGRTGELFF.

A remark on this clonotype: The missing conserved phenylalanine or tryptophan at the end of this CDR3 makes a read error likely. The V and J genes are TRBV7-9 and TRBJ2-7, with a weak D call TRBD1 (5 bases). Germline V CDR1 and CDR2: SEHNR, FQNEAQ (reference sequence). The CDR3 sequence is 12 residues long. V lost 4 bases and J lost 3, with 7 bases in between. The CDR3 coding sequence is TGTGCCAGCAGCTCGACAGACTACGAGCAGTACCTC. It translates to CASSSTDYEQYL.

This clonotype was picked up many times. The V and J genes are TRBV19 and TRBJ1-1; 12 bases are a match to TRBD1. The CDR3 consists of 15 residues. With 3 bases clipped from V and 5 bases from J, the junction kept 4 bases outside the gene matches. The V gene's germline CDR1 is LNHDA and CDR2 SQIVND (reference sequence). This CDR3 reads CASSIRGQGATEAFF. The CDR3 DNA reads as TGTGCCAGTAGTATCCGGGGACAGGGGGCGACTGAAGCTTTCTTT.

The chain is built from TRBV20-1 and TRBJ2-7; 9 bases are shared with TRBD2. The length of the CDR3 is 15 residues. Germline V CDR1 and CDR2: DFQATT, SNEGSKA (reference sequence). The V and J ends lost 3 bases and 5 bases, in that order; junction bases with no gene match: 11. This CDR3 reads CSASSTAGGAHEQYF. The CDR3 coding sequence is TGCAGTGCTAGTTCGACCGCGGGGGGGGCCCACGAGCAGTACTTC.

V usage is TRBV6-2 or TRBV6-3 and J usage is TRBJ1-4, with D maybe TRBD1 (5 bases). Germline CDR1 and CDR2: MNHEY and SVGEGT. The CDR3 spans 11 residues. V lost 6 bases and J 11 bases, leaving 10 bases between the germline ends. CDR3 loop: CASREGPKLFF. In nucleotides, the CDR3 is TGTGCCAGCAGAGAGGGACCTAAACTGTTTTTT.

The chain employs TRBV7-9 and TRBJ1-2, with D tentatively TRBD1 (5 bases). The CDR3 covers 13 residues. The germline CDR1 and CDR2 sequences are SEHNR and FQNEAQ (reference sequence). V was pared by 5 bases and J by 2 bases, with 9 bases between. In DNA form, the CDR3 reads TGTGCCAGCAGCCGGGGACCGAACTATGGCTACACCTTC. The encoded protein is CASSRGPNYGYTF.

This clonotype was counted at least ten times. This chain connects TRBV19 to TRBJ2-2, with D perhaps matching TRBD1 (6 bases). The CDR3 spans 14 residues. Germline CDR1 LNHDA, CDR2 SQIVND (reference sequence). Trimming pared 4 bases from V and 4 bases from J, leaving 10 bases between. CDR3 DNA sequence: TGTGCCAGTAGTACCCAGGGGAGCACCGGGGAGCTGTTTTTT. Translation gives CASSTQGSTGELFF.

The J gene is TRBJ1-3, the V gene TRBV2; D gene unclear. The V gene's germline CDR1 is SNHLY and CDR2 FYNNEI. There are 15 residues in the CDR3. Trimming took off 4 bases at V and 0 bases at J, with 10 bases between the two ends. CDR3 amino acids: CASSGRQFSGNTIYF. The CDR3 bases are TGTGCCAGCAGTGGCCGACAATTCTCTGGAAACACCATATATTTT.

The chain uses TRBV19 and TRBJ1-6; D gene uncertain. This CDR3 region has 13 residues. The germline V gene encodes CDR1 LNHDA and CDR2 SQIVND (reference sequence). V shed 7 bases and J shed 0 bases, with 4 bases lying between them. The CDR3 loop reads CASKSSYNSPLHF. In nucleotides, the CDR3 is TGTGCCAGTAAGAGCTCCTATAATTCACCCCTCCACTTT.